These T cell receptor beta chains were read from a single sample in a study of control samples from healthy donors and cancer patients. Method: immunoSEQ multiplex PCR; TCRdb's copy keeps in-frame clones and lacks some. The sample lists around 140,000 clones, around 92% occurring once. Material: blood. The receptors were gathered from a man between 25 and 39 years old in good health. CDR3s include the opening cysteine and the closing phenylalanine or tryptophan. A D gene is named only where the DNA matches it firmly. Some rows have no size entry. The others give once, few or many, or a class for an expanded clone.

v_gene,j_gene,abundance,d_gene,CDR3nt,CDR3aa
TRBV29-1,TRBJ1-1,once,TRBD1,TGCAGCGTTGTTGGACAGGCGAACACTGAAGCTTTCTTT,CSVVGQANTEAFF
TRBV3-1/TRBV3-2,TRBJ1-6,-,-,TGTGCCAGCAGCCCATCGATGGGGGCTAGGACACCCCTCCACTTT,CASSPSMGARTPLHF
TRBV3-1/TRBV3-2,TRBJ1-1,-,-,TGTGCCAGCAGCCAAGGAGAAGGGGCTTTCTTT,CASSQGEGAFF
TRBV19,TRBJ1-1,once,-,TGTGCCAGTACAGAGGGGGAGACGACTGAAGCTTTCTTT,CASTEGETTEAFF
TRBV7-8,TRBJ1-2,-,-,TGTGCCAGCAGCCCTACCATCGCTAACTATGGCTACACCTTC,CASSPTIANYGYTF
TRBV2,TRBJ1-2,once,TRBD1,TGTGCCAGCAATAGCGGACAGGGAGGCTACACCTTC,CASNSGQGGYTF
TRBV29-1,TRBJ1-4,-,TRBD1,TGCAGCGGATCAACAGGGGGCCCATCTAATGAAAAACTGTTTTTT,CSGSTGGPSNEKLFF
TRBV5-1,TRBJ2-1,-,-,TGCGCCAGCAGCTTGGGAGTAGCGAGTCTATACAATGAGCAGTTCTTC,CASSLGVASLYNEQFF
TRBV28,TRBJ1-5,-,-,TGTGCCAGCAGCCAACTTGAGTTTACAGGGATTGGCAATCAGCCCCAGCATTTT,CASSQLEFTGIGNQPQHF
TRBV30,TRBJ1-5,-,-,TGTGCCTGGAGCGAGAGGGGTTATAGCAATCAGCCCCAGCATTTT,CAWSERGYSNQPQHF
TRBV5-1,TRBJ1-2,-,TRBD1,TGCGCCAGCAGCGAGGGACAGAACTATGGCTACACCTTC,CASSEGQNYGYTF
TRBV27,TRBJ2-3,once,-,TGTGCCAGCAGTTTACTCCAGGGAGCAGATACGCAGTATTTT,CASSLLQGADTQYF
TRBV6-1,TRBJ1-2,-,-,TGTGCCAGCAGTGAAGCGGGGCCCCACTATGGCTACACCTTC,CASSEAGPHYGYTF
TRBV29-1,TRBJ1-1,-,TRBD1,TGCAGCGTTCGGACAGGGGCAACTGAAGCTTTCTTT,CSVRTGATEAFF
TRBV12-5,TRBJ2-3,once,-,TGTGCTAGTGGTTCTAGCGTTATAACTAGCACAGATACGCAGTATTTT,CASGSSVITSTDTQYF
TRBV27,TRBJ1-5,once,TRBD1,TGTGCCAGCAGTCCAACCCCGGGACAGGGCAATCAGCCCCAGCATTTT,CASSPTPGQGNQPQHF
TRBV18,TRBJ1-1,-,-,TGTGCCAGCTCACCACAAACAGGGAACACTGAAGCTTTCTTT,CASSPQTGNTEAFF
TRBV3-1/TRBV3-2,TRBJ1-1,-,-,TGTGCCAGCAGCCAAGATTTATGGCCAGTTGAAGCTTTCTTT,CASSQDLWPVEAFF
TRBV9,TRBJ2-6,-,TRBD2,TGTGCCAGCAGCGTCCTCCCCCCGGGACTAGAGCTCTCTGGGGCCAACGTCCTGACTTTC,CASSVLPPGLELSGANVLTF
TRBV2,TRBJ1-1,-,-,TGTGCCAGTGCGTGGGTCCTGGGGGGTATGAACACTGAAGCTTTCTTT,CASAWVLGGMNTEAFF
TRBV11-2,TRBJ2-3,-,-,TGTGCCAGCAGCTCCGGGACAAGATTTACAGATACGCAGTATTTT,CASSSGTRFTDTQYF
TRBV19,TRBJ2-1,-,-,TGTGCAACTGGCGTCGATGAGCAGTTCTTC,CATGVDEQFF
TRBV7-9,TRBJ2-1,-,-,TGTGCCAGCAGCTTAGACTTTAGCTCCTACAATGAGCAGTTCTTC,CASSLDFSSYNEQFF
TRBV27,TRBJ1-5,-,-,TGTGCCAGCATGGGGAACTCCTATAGCAATCAGCCCCAGCATTTT,CASMGNSYSNQPQHF
TRBV15,TRBJ1-1,-,-,TGTGCCACCAGCCTCACACCCACGAACACTGAAGCTTTCTTT,CATSLTPTNTEAFF
TRBV2,TRBJ2-7,-,TRBD1,TGTGCCAGCAGTGAGTACTCCGGGACAGGGAACTACGAGCAGTACTTC,CASSEYSGTGNYEQYF
TRBV5-4,TRBJ1-1,-,-,TGTGCCAGCAGCTTGGGTACAGGACATAACACTGAAGCTTTCTTT,CASSLGTGHNTEAFF
TRBV5-5,TRBJ2-5,-,-,TGTGCCAGCAGCTTGGAGTCCCACAGGGTGGAGACCCAGTACTTC,CASSLESHRVETQYF
TRBV20-1,TRBJ1-2,-,TRBD1,TGCAGTGCTAGTAAAACAGGGGGAATATATGGCTACACCTTC,CSASKTGGIYGYTF
TRBV30,TRBJ2-1,-,TRBD2,TGTGCCTGGAGAAGGTCGGGGGGTTCTAATGAGCAGTTCTTC,CAWRRSGGSNEQFF
TRBV4-1,TRBJ1-2,once,TRBD1,TGCGCCAGCAGCCGACAGGGATCTAACTATGGCTACACCTTC,CASSRQGSNYGYTF
TRBV7-9,TRBJ1-5,-,-,TGTGCCAGCAGCTTAGGAGGGCAGGTCAATCAGCCCCAGCATTTT,CASSLGGQVNQPQHF
TRBV19,TRBJ2-7,-,TRBD2,TGTGCCAGTAGCTCTAGCGGGGGGCACAGCTACGAGCAGTACTTC,CASSSSGGHSYEQYF
TRBV7-9,TRBJ1-5,-,-,TGTGCCAGCAGCCTTGGGACTTCTCCCCATCAGCCCCAGCATTTT,CASSLGTSPHQPQHF
TRBV6-4,TRBJ2-6,-,TRBD1,TGTGCCAGCAGTGTGGAAACAGGGGCTGGGGCCAACGTCCTGACTTTC,CASSVETGAGANVLTF
TRBV6-5,TRBJ1-3,-,-,TGTGCCAGCAGCCGCACTGGCGGCTCTGGAAACACCATATATTTT,CASSRTGGSGNTIYF
TRBV12-3/TRBV12-4,TRBJ1-2,once,-,TGTGCCAGCAGTCCACAGGGATCTTATGGCTACACCTTC,CASSPQGSYGYTF
TRBV11-3,TRBJ2-3,-,-,TGTGCCAGCAGCTCGAGACTGCACACAGATACGCAGTATTTT,CASSSRLHTDTQYF
TRBV12-3/TRBV12-4,TRBJ1-5,-,-,TGTGCCAGCCACGGTGGAGGCAATCAGCCCCAGCATTTT,CASHGGGNQPQHF
TRBV10-2,TRBJ1-6,-,TRBD1,TGCGCCAGCAGTGAGTCTCGACCCGGGACAGGGATCTCACCCCTCCACTTT,CASSESRPGTGISPLHF
TRBV9,TRBJ1-4,-,TRBD1,TGTGCCAGCAGCGTAGGTGACAGGGGGTCGGAGGAAAAACTGTTTTTT,CASSVGDRGSEEKLFF
TRBV11-2,TRBJ2-3,once,-,TGTGCCAGCAGCTTACAGGGTACAGCAGATACGCAGTATTTT,CASSLQGTADTQYF